This is a list of T cell receptor beta chains from one sample in a study of metastatic and nonmetastatic thyroid tumors. TCRdb ran MiXCR on the PCR reads. The table has under 25,000 clones, 22% seen once. The source material was adjacent normal tissue. The receptors were gathered from a female donor with papillary thyroid cancer or a benign thyroid nodule (not recorded which). Some clones in this sample may be carry-over from other donors' samples. CDR3s include the opening cysteine and the closing phenylalanine or tryptophan. Each record gives: D gene, clone size, J gene, V gene, CDR3 protein, CDR3 DNA. A D gene is named only where the DNA matches it firmly. Some rows have no size entry. The others give once, few or many, or a class for an expanded clone.

D: NA
size: NA
J: TRBJ1-6
V: TRBV11-2
CDR3: CASSLDSEGWNSPLHF
DNA: TGTGCCAGCAGCTTAGATAGCGAGGGGTGGAATTCACCCCTCCACTTT

D: NA
size: NA
J: TRBJ1-5
V: TRBV6-6
CDR3: CASSYWATGVHSNQPQHF
DNA: TGTGCCAGCAGTTACTGGGCTACAGGAGTACATAGCAATCAGCCCCAGCATTTT

D: TRBD1
size: medium-sized
J: TRBJ1-2
V: TRBV6-7
CDR3: CASSSPGQRNYGYTF
DNA: TGTGCCAGCAGCTCCCCGGGACAGCGTAACTATGGCTACACCTTC

D: NA
size: few
J: TRBJ2-7
V: TRBV24-1
CDR3: CATSGGSYEQYF
DNA: TGTGCCACCAGTGGCGGGTCCTACGAGCAGTACTTC

D: NA
size: NA
J: TRBJ2-7
V: TRBV27
CDR3: CASRRGYEQYF
DNA: TGTGCCAGCCGGAGGGGCTACGAGCAGTACTTC

D: NA
size: NA
J: TRBJ2-7
V: TRBV9
CDR3: CASSVSETYEQYF
DNA: TGTGCCAGCAGCGTAAGCGAGACCTACGAGCAGTACTTC

D: TRBD1
size: few
J: TRBJ1-2
V: TRBV24-1
CDR3: CATSDRQGSGPNYGYTF
DNA: TGTGCCACCAGTGATCGACAGGGATCAGGTCCTAACTATGGCTACACCTTC

D: TRBD1
size: NA
J: TRBJ2-3
V: TRBV5-1
CDR3: CASSTTGGSCTDTQYF
DNA: TGCGCCAGCAGCACGACAGGGGGCAGTTGCACAGATACGCAGTATTTT

D: TRBD1
size: few
J: TRBJ2-3
V: TRBV6-1
CDR3: CAAGGPESTDTQYF
DNA: TGTGCCGCAGGGGGTCCTGAAAGCACAGATACGCAGTATTTT

D: NA
size: medium-sized
J: TRBJ1-1
V: TRBV6-2/TRBV6-3
CDR3: CASSKGQIPLEAFF
DNA: TGTGCCAGCAGTAAAGGCCAAATCCCCCTTGAAGCTTTCTTT

D: NA
size: NA
J: TRBJ1-5
V: TRBV6-2/TRBV6-3
CDR3: CASSYWDQPQHF
DNA: TGTGCCAGCAGTTACTGGGATCAGCCCCAGCATTTT

D: NA
size: NA
J: TRBJ1-2
V: TRBV5-1
CDR3: CASSLDGNRSYGYTF
DNA: TGCGCCAGCAGCTTGGACGGAAACAGGTCCTATGGCTACACCTTC

D: NA
size: NA
J: TRBJ1-1
V: TRBV28
CDR3: CASSQTGREAFF
DNA: TGTGCCAGCAGCCAAACAGGGCGCGAAGCTTTCTTT

D: NA
size: few
J: TRBJ2-2
V: TRBV6-1
CDR3: CASRGRNTGELFF
DNA: TGTGCCAGCAGGGGCAGGAACACCGGGGAGCTGTTTTTT

D: TRBD1
size: few
J: TRBJ2-7
V: TRBV27
CDR3: CASSSDRGLYEQYF
DNA: TGTGCCAGCAGTTCGGACAGGGGGCTGTACGAGCAGTACTTC

D: NA
size: many
J: TRBJ1-4
V: TRBV6-5
CDR3: CACSYSGGINEKLFF
DNA: TGTGCCTGCAGTTACTCCGGGGGAATAAATGAAAAACTGTTTTTT

D: NA
size: NA
J: TRBJ2-7
V: TRBV20-1
CDR3: CSARSRVGIYEQYF
DNA: TGCAGTGCTAGGTCCAGAGTTGGGATCTACGAGCAGTACTTC

D: TRBD1
size: many
J: TRBJ2-7
V: TRBV13
CDR3: CASSTKGGDRASYEQYF
DNA: TGTGCCAGCAGCACCAAAGGGGGGGACAGGGCCTCCTACGAGCAGTACTTC

D: NA
size: NA
J: TRBJ1-6
V: TRBV6-1
CDR3: CASSPGRYNSPLHF
DNA: TGTGCCAGCAGTCCGGGACGATATAATTCACCCCTCCACTTT

D: TRBD2
size: few
J: TRBJ2-3
V: TRBV20-1
CDR3: CSASSGGSGDTQYF
DNA: TGCAGTGCTTCTAGCGGGGGTAGTGGGGATACGCAGTATTTT

D: NA
size: NA
J: TRBJ2-7
V: TRBV15
CDR3: CATSHGTRGYEQYF
DNA: TGTGCCACCAGTCACGGAACCAGGGGCTACGAGCAGTACTTC

D: NA
size: few
J: TRBJ1-5
V: TRBV12-3/TRBV12-4
CDR3: CASSLGPPGASNQPQHF
DNA: TGTGCCAGCAGTTTAGGCCCGCCGGGGGCTAGCAATCAGCCCCAGCATTTT

D: NA
size: few
J: TRBJ1-5
V: TRBV27
CDR3: CASSLRDNQPQHF
DNA: TGTGCCAGCAGTTTACGGGACAATCAGCCCCAGCATTTT

D: NA
size: NA
J: TRBJ2-7
V: TRBV13
CDR3: CASSSGAEQYF
DNA: TGTGCCAGCAGCTCGGGGGCCGAGCAGTACTTC

D: TRBD2
size: many
J: TRBJ2-3
V: TRBV7-9
CDR3: CASSLSGRGHTQYF
DNA: TGTGCCAGCAGCTTAAGCGGGAGGGGCCATACGCAGTATTTT